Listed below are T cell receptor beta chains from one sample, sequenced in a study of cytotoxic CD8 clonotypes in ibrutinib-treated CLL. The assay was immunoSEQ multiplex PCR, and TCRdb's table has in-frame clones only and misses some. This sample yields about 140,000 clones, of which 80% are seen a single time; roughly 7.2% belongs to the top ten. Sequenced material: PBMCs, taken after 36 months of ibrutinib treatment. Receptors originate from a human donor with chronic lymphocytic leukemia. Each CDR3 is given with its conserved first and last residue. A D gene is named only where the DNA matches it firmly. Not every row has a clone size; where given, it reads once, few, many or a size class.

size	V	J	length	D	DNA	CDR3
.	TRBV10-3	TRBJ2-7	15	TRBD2	TGTGCCATCAGTGGGGTACTAGCGGCTTCCTACGAGCAGTACTTC	CAISGVLAASYEQYF
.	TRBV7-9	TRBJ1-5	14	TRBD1	TGTGCCAGCAGCTTAGAAGGGGGCAACCAGCCCCAGCATTTT	CASSLEGGNQPQHF
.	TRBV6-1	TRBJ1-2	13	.	TGTGCCAGCGCCGAGGTGGGGGGCTATGGCTACACCTTC	CASAEVGGYGYTF
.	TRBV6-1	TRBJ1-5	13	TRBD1	TGTGCCAGCTTTCGGGACAGTGATCAGCCCCAGCATTTT	CASFRDSDQPQHF
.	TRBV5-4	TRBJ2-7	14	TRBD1	TGTGCCAGCAGCTCTCGGGACAGGGAGGCCGAGCAGTACTTC	CASSSRDREAEQYF
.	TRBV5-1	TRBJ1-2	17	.	TGCGCCAGCAGCTTGGTTTCTGGGATTCGTTTGGACTATGGCTACACCTTC	CASSLVSGIRLDYGYTF
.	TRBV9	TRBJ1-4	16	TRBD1	TGTGCCAGCAGCGTAGAACAGGGGGCGCCTTATGAAAAACTGTTTTTT	CASSVEQGAPYEKLFF
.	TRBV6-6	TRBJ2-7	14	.	TGTGCCAGCAGTTATCTTGCACGGGCCTTCCGGCAGTACTTC	CASSYLARAFRQYF
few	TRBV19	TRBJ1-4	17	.	TGTGCCAGTAGTAGACAAGCCATGTATGCAACTAATGAAAAACTGTTTTTT	CASSRQAMYATNEKLFF
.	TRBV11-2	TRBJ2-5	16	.	TGTGCCAGCAGTCAACTCCGGTATCCAGACCAAGAGACCCAGTACTTC	CASSQLRYPDQETQYF
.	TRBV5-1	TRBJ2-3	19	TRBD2	TGCGCCAGCAGCTTGGTTGTTGTGTCGCGGGGGGCCGGCACAGATACGCAGTATTTT	CASSLVVVSRGAGTDTQYF
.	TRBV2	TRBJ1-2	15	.	TGTGCCAGCAGTGAAATGGGGGTATTTGTCATAGGCTACACCTTC	CASSEMGVFVIGYTF
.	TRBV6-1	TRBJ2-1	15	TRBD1	TGTGCCAGCAGTGAGGGACAGGGGGTCTACAATGAGCAGTTCTTC	CASSEGQGVYNEQFF
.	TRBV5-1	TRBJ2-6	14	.	TGCGCCAGCAGGGACATCTCTGGGGCCAACGTCCTGACTTTC	CASRDISGANVLTF
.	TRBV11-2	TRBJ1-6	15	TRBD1	TGTGCCAGCAGCCAGCAGGGGGCGAGGAATTCACCCCTCCACTTT	CASSQQGARNSPLHF
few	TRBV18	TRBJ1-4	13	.	TGTGCCAGCTCACCGGGAGTTAATGAAAAACTGTTTTTT	CASSPGVNEKLFF
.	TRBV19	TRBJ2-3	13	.	TGTGCCAGTAGTATTTTAGAGAGAGATACGCAGTATTTT	CASSILERDTQYF
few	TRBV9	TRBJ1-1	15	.	TGTGCCAGCAGCGTAGACCTACAGGGAGGAACTGAAGCTTTCTTT	CASSVDLQGGTEAFF
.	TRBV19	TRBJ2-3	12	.	TGTGCCAGTAGTATCGGACAGTCCCCTACGGATTTT	CASSIGQSPTDF
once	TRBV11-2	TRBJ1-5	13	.	TGTGCCAGCAGCTTAGGGGGGCGGCAGCCCCAGCATTTT	CASSLGGRQPQHF
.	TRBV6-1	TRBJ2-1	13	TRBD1	TGTGCCAGCGGGACAGGATGGGACAATGAGCAGTTCTTC	CASGTGWDNEQFF
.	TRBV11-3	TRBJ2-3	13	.	TGTGCCAGCAGCTTAGATGTGTCAGATACGCAGTATTTT	CASSLDVSDTQYF
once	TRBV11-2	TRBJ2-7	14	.	TGTGCCAGCAGCTATAACGGAGAAGACTACGAGCAGTACTTC	CASSYNGEDYEQYF
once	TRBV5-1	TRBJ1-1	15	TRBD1	TGCGCCAGCAGCTTGGCCTTGACAGGGGGCTCTGAAGCTTTCTTT	CASSLALTGGSEAFF
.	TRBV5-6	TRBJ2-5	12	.	TGTGCCAGCAGCTTGTCTGAAGAGACCCAGTACTTC	CASSLSEETQYF
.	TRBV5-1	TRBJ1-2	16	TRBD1	TGCACCAGCAGCCAAGGGGACAGGGGCCTCCCTTTTGGCTACACCTTC	CTSSQGDRGLPFGYTF
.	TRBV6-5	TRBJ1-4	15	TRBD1	TGTGCCAGCAGACAGAGGACAGGGCTGGGGGAAAAACTGTTTTTT	CASRQRTGLGEKLFF
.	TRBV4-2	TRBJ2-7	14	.	TGTGCCAGCAGCCAAGCAGGGGTTTCCTACGAGCAGTACTTC	CASSQAGVSYEQYF
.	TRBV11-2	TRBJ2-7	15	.	TGTGCCAGCAGCTTAGAAACTAGGAGAGCCTACGAGCAGTACTTC	CASSLETRRAYEQYF
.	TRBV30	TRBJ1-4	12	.	TGTGCCTGGAGCGTTCTGAGTGAAAAACTGTTTTTT	CAWSVLSEKLFF
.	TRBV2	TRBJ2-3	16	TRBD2	TGTGCCAGCAGGCCCGGACTAGCGGGAGCGGGAGATACGCAGTATTTT	CASRPGLAGAGDTQYF
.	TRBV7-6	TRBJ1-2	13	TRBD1	TGTGCCAGCAGCCCCGGACAGGGCGGGGGCTACACCTTC	CASSPGQGGGYTF
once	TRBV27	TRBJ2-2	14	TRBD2	TGTGCCAGCAGCCGCCTAGCGGGCACCGGGGAGCTGTTTTTT	CASSRLAGTGELFF
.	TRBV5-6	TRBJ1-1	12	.	TGTGCCAGCAGCATCGGGACACCTGAAGCTTTCTTT	CASSIGTPEAFF
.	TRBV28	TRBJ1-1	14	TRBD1	TGTGCCAGCAGTTCGGACAGGAGGCAAGCTGAAGCTTTCTTT	CASSSDRRQAEAFF
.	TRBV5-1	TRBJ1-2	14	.	TGCGCCAGCAGCTTACAGACAGGTCCCTATGGCTACACCTTC	CASSLQTGPYGYTF
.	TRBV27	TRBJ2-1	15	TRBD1	TGTGCCAGCAGTTTGGGACAGGTCATGGTCAATGAGCAGTTCTTC	CASSLGQVMVNEQFF
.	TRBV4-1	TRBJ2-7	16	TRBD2	TGCGCCAGCAGCCACCGACCGACTAGCGGGAGCTACGAGCAGTACTTC	CASSHRPTSGSYEQYF
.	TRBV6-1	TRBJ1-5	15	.	TGTGCCAGCAGCCGACCTAGAGCCGCTAATCAGCCCCAGCATTTT	CASSRPRAANQPQHF
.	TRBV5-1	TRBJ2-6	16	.	TGCGCCAGCAGCTTGGCCTCATACTCTAGGGCCAACGTCCTGACTTTC	CASSLASYSRANVLTF
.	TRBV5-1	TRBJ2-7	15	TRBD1	TGCGCCAGCAGCTTGATTGGGACAGGCACCTACGAGCAGTACTTC	CASSLIGTGTYEQYF
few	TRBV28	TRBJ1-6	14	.	TGTGCCAGCATTTGGGGCAGGTATAATTCACCCCTCCACTTT	CASIWGRYNSPLHF
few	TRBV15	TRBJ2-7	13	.	TGTGCCACCAGCAGAGATGAGGTCTACGAGCAGTACTTC	CATSRDEVYEQYF
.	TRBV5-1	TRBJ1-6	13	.	TGCGCCAGCAATGGGGATGATAATTCACCCCTCCACTTT	CASNGDDNSPLHF
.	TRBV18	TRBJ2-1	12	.	TGTGCCAGCTCACCAGGCCGCAATGAGCAGTTCTTC	CASSPGRNEQFF
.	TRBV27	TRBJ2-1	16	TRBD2	TGTGCCAGCAGTCGCACCGGGACTAGCGGGAGCAGGGAGCAGTTCTTC	CASSRTGTSGSREQFF
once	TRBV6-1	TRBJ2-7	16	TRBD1	TGTGCCAGCAGTGAGGAGGGACAGGGATTCACCTACGAGCAGTACTTC	CASSEEGQGFTYEQYF
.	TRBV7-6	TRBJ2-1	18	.	TGTGCCAGCAGCTTAGCGCCGTATAAACCAAGCTCCTACAATGAGCAGTTCTTC	CASSLAPYKPSSYNEQFF
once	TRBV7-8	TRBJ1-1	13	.	TGTGCCAGCAGCTTTCAGGGTGAAACTGAAGCTTTCTTT	CASSFQGETEAFF
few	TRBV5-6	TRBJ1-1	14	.	TGTGCCAGCAGCGGTGGGACGGGGAACACTGAAGCTTTCTTT	CASSGGTGNTEAFF
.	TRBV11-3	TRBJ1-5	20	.	TGTGCCAGCAGCTTTCCGGGGGAGACGGTTAGGATCGTTGGCAATCAGCCCCAGCATTTT	CASSFPGETVRIVGNQPQHF
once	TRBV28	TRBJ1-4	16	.	TGTGCCAGCAGTTTTCAGCCGGGGGGCCTTAATGAAAAACTGTTTTTT	CASSFQPGGLNEKLFF
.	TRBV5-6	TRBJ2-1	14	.	TGTGCCAGCAGCTTGGATCGGGTAGGAGGTGAGCAGTTCTTC	CASSLDRVGGEQFF
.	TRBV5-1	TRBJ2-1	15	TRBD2	TGCGCCAGCACCTTGGGAGCGGGATCACACAATGAGCAGTTCTTC	CASTLGAGSHNEQFF
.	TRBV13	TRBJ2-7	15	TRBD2	TGTGCCAGCAGCCCATCGACTAGCGGGGGTGGTGAGCAGTACTTC	CASSPSTSGGGEQYF